Below, 30 T cell receptor beta chains from the same sample are listed, as sequenced in a study of blood T cell repertoires in COVID-19. Only in-frame clones appear in the TCRdb table, and some are missing; sequencing was by immunoSEQ multiplex PCR. The repertoire holds approximately 180,000 clones, with around 87% as singletons. Source material: peripheral blood. These receptors were obtained from a man aged 35-49 years with active or convalescent COVID-19.

This chain joins TRBV29-1 and TRBJ1-3; TRBD1 agrees at 8 bases. V was pared by 6 bases and J by 2 bases, with 6 bases of the junction left unmatched. The CDR3 totals 14 residues. Germline lookup yields CDR1 SQVTM and CDR2 ANQGSEA. This CDR3 reads CSVVEQGAGNTIYF. The CDR3 DNA sequence: TGCAGCGTGGTCGAACAGGGGGCTGGAAACACCATATATTTT.

The J gene is TRBJ1-5, the V gene TRBV6-5; 9 nucleotides agree with TRBD1. The CDR3 loop spans 15 amino acids. The V segment lost 6 bases and the J segment 7 bases; nucleotides outside the gene matches: 10. Germline-derived CDR1 and CDR2 are MNHEY and SVGAGI. CDR3 region: CASRGGTGYEQPQHF. CDR3 nucleotide sequence: TGTGCCAGCAGAGGAGGGACAGGGTACGAACAGCCCCAGCATTTT.

The chain links TRBV6-6 to TRBJ1-2; D is possibly TRBD1 (5 bases). CDR1 and CDR2 (germline): MNHNY, SVGAGI (reference sequence). Trimming removed 6 bases from V and 1 base from J, with 9 bases in between. This CDR3 region has 13 residues. CDR3 nucleotide sequence: TGTGCCAGCAGGGAACAGGATAACTATGGCTACACCTTC. This encodes CASREQDNYGYTF.

The chain recombines TRBV19 with TRBJ1-2; TRBD1 matches at 8 bases. Unmatched junction bases numbered 5, after V lost 2 bases and J lost 6 bases. The germline CDR1 and CDR2 sequences are LNHDA and SQIVND (reference sequence). The CDR3 spans 14 residues. The CDR3 loop is CASSIMSRGHGYTF. The CDR3, as DNA: TGTGCCAGTAGTATAATGAGCAGGGGGCATGGCTACACCTTC.

This clone was recorded a few times. The CDR3 region has the DNA TGTGCCAGCAGCCTCATCGGGACAGGGGGCCAAGAGACCCAGTACTTC. Translated: CASSLIGTGGQETQYF. The J gene is TRBJ2-5, the V gene TRBV5-4, with 11 bases identical to TRBD1. V was pared by 4 bases and J by 1 base, with 6 bases of the junction left unmatched. Germline CDR1 and CDR2: SGHNT and YYREEE (reference sequence). The CDR3 covers 16 residues.

The chain uses TRBV5-4 and TRBJ2-5; 9 bases align to TRBD2. Germline CDR1 and CDR2: SGHNT and YYREEE (reference sequence). CDR3 size: 16 residues. Trimming at V came to 4 bases and at J to 1 base, leaving 8 bases not matched to a gene. The chain's CDR3 is CASSPSSGALQETQYF. CDR3 sequence (DNA): TGTGCCAGCAGCCCCTCTAGCGGGGCTCTCCAAGAGACCCAGTACTTC. The full variable domain, in which reference TRBV5-4 and TRBJ2-5 provide the parts outside the CDR3, is ETGVTQSPTHLIKTRGQQVTLRCSSQSGHNTVSWYQQALGQGPQFIFQYYREEENGRGNFPPRFSGLQFPNYSSELNVNALELDDSALYLCASSPSSGALQETQYFGPGTRLLVL.

The chain joins TRBV6-5 to TRBJ1-1; no reliable D call. Deletions cut 0 bases from V and 2 bases from J, with 10 bases between. CDR1 and CDR2 from the germline V gene are MNHEY and SVGAGI. The CDR3 extends over 15 amino acids. In DNA form, the CDR3 reads TGTGCCAGCAGTTACTCGCGTGCCGCAAACACTGAAGCTTTCTTT. This sequence encodes CASSYSRAANTEAFF.

The rearrangement uses TRBV5-1 and TRBJ2-3; 11 bases agree with TRBD1. The V segment lost 3 bases and the J segment 6 bases; nucleotides outside the gene matches: 9. Per the germline V gene, CDR1 is SGHRS and CDR2 is YFSETQ. This CDR3 has 16 amino acids. This chain's CDR3 is CASSYSGTGGGDTQYF. CDR3 nucleotide sequence: TGCGCCAGCAGCTACTCCGGGACAGGGGGAGGTGATACGCAGTATTTT.

This sequence joins TRBV11-2 and TRBJ1-6, with 8 bases identical to TRBD1. The germline gives CDR1 SGHAT, CDR2 FQNNGV. V was clipped by 5 bases and J by 16 bases; unmatched bases: 4. The CDR3 contains 11 residues. The CDR3 region has the DNA TGTGCCAGCAGCAGGGACAGGTTTCTCCACTTT. It yields the protein CASSRDRFLHF.

The chain carries TRBV27 and TRBJ1-3, with D perhaps matching TRBD1 (6 bases). This CDR3 region has 15 residues. Trimming removed 6 bases at V and 0 bases at J, with 12 bases between. Germline CDR1 is MNHEY and CDR2 is SMNVEV (reference sequence). The CDR3 bases are TGTGCCAGCAGCAGAACAGGGAGCTCTGGAAACACCATATATTTT. Protein: CASSRTGSSGNTIYF.

The V call is TRBV10-3, the J call TRBJ2-7; 8 positions agree with TRBD1. CDR3 length: 17 amino acids. Unmatched junction bases numbered 13, after V lost 2 bases and J lost 4 bases. Per the germline V gene, CDR1 is ENHRY and CDR2 is SYGVKD. The CDR3 sequence is CAISERGPGGVLYEQYF. DNA of the CDR3: TGTGCCATCAGTGAGAGGGGGCCAGGGGGCGTATTGTACGAGCAGTACTTC.

The CDR3 nucleotides are TGTGCCAGCAGCCCTTCCGTAGGCGCAGGATTCTACGAGCAGTACTTC. Its protein product is CASSPSVGAGFYEQYF. This sequence joins TRBV7-2 and TRBJ2-7; D remains ambiguous. Germline assignment: CDR1 SGHTA and CDR2 FQGNSA. The CDR3 covers 16 residues. Trimming removed 5 bases from V and 3 bases from J, with 20 bases in between.

This clone was counted only a few times. The gene calls are TRBV4-3 and TRBJ1-1; 7 nucleotides match TRBD1. This CDR3 is 14 amino acids long. Per the germline V gene, CDR1 is LGHNA and CDR2 is YSLEER. Trimming removed 3 bases from V and 1 base from J; junction bases left unmatched: 2. Here the CDR3 DNA reads TGCGCCAGCAGCCACCAGGGGGAGAACACTGAAGCTTTCTTT. Translating it yields CASSHQGENTEAFF.

The rearrangement uses TRBV28 and TRBJ2-7; 8 bases are a match to TRBD1. V was pared by 6 bases and J by 3 bases, with 4 bases of the junction left unmatched. There are 13 residues in the CDR3. CDR1 is MDHEN and CDR2 is SYDVKM in the germline V gene. In nucleotides, the CDR3 is TGTGCCAGCAGCCGCGGGACAGGCTACGAGCAGTACTTC. It translates to CASSRGTGYEQYF.

The rearrangement uses TRBV5-6 and TRBJ1-5; 11 bases match TRBD1. The junction had 7 bases not matched to a gene; V was cut back by 5 bases and J by 6 bases. The CDR3 is 15 amino acids. Germline CDR1 is SGHDT and CDR2 is YYEEEE. Here the CDR3 reads CASSRRTGGSQPQHF. CDR3 bases: TGTGCCAGCAGTCGGCGGACAGGGGGCAGTCAGCCCCAGCATTTT. The full variable domain, with the rest looked up from reference TRBV5-6 and TRBJ1-5, is DAGVTQSPTHLIKTRGQQVTLRCSPKSGHDTVSWYQQALGQGPQFIFQYYEEEERQRGNFPDRFSGHQFPNYSSELNVNALLLGDSALYLCASSRRTGGSQPQHFGDGTRLSIL.

This rearrangement joins TRBV29-1 to TRBJ1-2, with 8 bases that match TRBD1. CDR3 length: 13 residues. The germline CDR1 and CDR2 sequences are SQVTM and ANQGSEA. J lost 1 base, V lost 7 bases, and 5 bases had no gene match. The CDR3 spells CSDQTGDNYGYTF. Written as DNA, the CDR3 is TGCAGCGACCAGACAGGGGATAACTATGGCTACACCTTC.

The chain carries TRBV6-6 and TRBJ1-2; perhaps TRBD1 as D (6 bases). From germline, CDR1 is MNHNY and CDR2 SVGAGI (reference sequence). The germline V and J ends were trimmed by 6 bases and 6 bases, with 20 bases remaining between them. The CDR3 has 15 residues. CDR3 in amino acids: CASRPPGDGSNGYTF. CDR3 bases: TGTGCCAGCAGACCACCAGGGGATGGAAGTAATGGCTACACCTTC.

The chain links TRBV2 to TRBJ1-4; TRBD1 is a possible D gene (6 bases). Between the trimmed V and J ends, which lost 5 bases and 7 bases, there was a span of 17 bases. CDR3 length: 15 residues. CDR1 SNHLY and CDR2 FYNNEI come from the germline V gene. DNA of the CDR3: TGTGCCAGCAGTCAACAGGGTTTGACTGTTGAAAAACTGTTTTTT. This translates into CASSQQGLTVEKLFF.

The rearrangement joins TRBV19 to TRBJ1-5; 8 nucleotides align to TRBD1. The germline V gene has CDR1 LNHDA and CDR2 SQIVND (reference sequence). V lost 7 bases and J lost 7; bases outside the gene matches: 6. CDR3 size: 13 residues. This chain's CDR3 is CASTLTGAQPQHF. Here the CDR3 DNA reads TGTGCCAGTACTCTGACAGGGGCCCAGCCCCAGCATTTT. The full variable domain, in which reference TRBV19 and TRBJ1-5 provide the parts outside the CDR3, is DGGITQSPKYLFRKEGQNVTLSCEQNLNHDAMYWYRQDPGQGLRLIYYSQIVNDFQKGDIAEGYSVSREKKESFPLTVTSAQKNPTAFYLCASTLTGAQPQHFGDGTRLSIL.

In its sample, this clone was seen once. The V and J genes are TRBV19 and TRBJ2-2; the match to TRBD2 covers 14 bases. Germline CDR1 reads LNHDA; CDR2 reads SQIVND (reference sequence). The V gene end was trimmed by 4 bases and the J gene end by 4 bases; junction bases not matched to a gene: 8. The CDR3 spans 18 residues. CDR3 DNA sequence: TGTGCCAGTAGTACAAGGACTAGCGGGGGGTGGAGCACCGGGGAGCTGTTTTTT. This sequence encodes CASSTRTSGGWSTGELFF.

In this sample, this clone turned up a few times. The chain joins TRBV7-8 to TRBJ2-7, with D tentatively TRBD2 (6 bases). Trimming took off 2 bases at V and 6 bases at J, with 11 bases between the two ends. Per the germline V gene, CDR1 is SGHVS and CDR2 is FQNEAQ. CDR3 length: 13 residues. The CDR3 nucleotides are TGTGCCAGCAGCTTAAGGAGGGGCGGCGAGCAGTACTTC. Encoded protein: CASSLRRGGEQYF.

This clone was seen many times. The chain joins TRBV6-5 to TRBJ1-5; D not certain. Germline CDR1 MNHEY, CDR2 SVGAGI. V was trimmed by 6 bases and J by 5 bases, leaving 11 bases between them. CDR3 length: 13 amino acids. The CDR3 spells CASSAAEYQPQHF. Written as DNA, the CDR3 is TGTGCCAGCAGCGCCGCGGAGTATCAGCCCCAGCATTTT.

The J gene is TRBJ1-5, the V gene TRBV5-4; no firm D call. V lost 3 bases and J lost 0, with 10 bases in between. The CDR3 contains 15 residues. Germline-derived CDR1 and CDR2 are SGHNT and YYREEE (reference sequence). The CDR3 sequence is CASSSDGNSNQPQHF. The CDR3 DNA is TGTGCCAGCAGCTCGGACGGGAATAGCAATCAGCCCCAGCATTTT.

The J gene is TRBJ1-5, the V gene TRBV6-4; weak D call: TRBD1 (6 bases). V was cut by 5 bases and J by 3 bases, with 8 bases left in between. The germline CDR1 and CDR2 sequences are MRHNA and SNTAGT. CDR3 length equals 13 residues. The CDR3: CASSRQVNQPQHF. The CDR3 nucleotides are TGTGCCAGCAGTAGACAGGTCAATCAGCCCCAGCATTTT.

This chain links TRBV5-1 with TRBJ1-1; the D gene is possibly TRBD1 (5 bases). Between the trimmed V and J ends, which lost 4 bases and 3 bases, there was a span of 10 bases. This CDR3 has 13 residues. The germline V gene encodes CDR1 SGHRS and CDR2 YFSETQ. CDR3 nucleotide sequence: TGCGCCAGCAGCACCCAGGGTTACACTGAAGCTTTCTTT. Its protein product is CASSTQGYTEAFF.

The gene calls are TRBV15 and TRBJ1-6; tentative D call: TRBD1 (5 bases). CDR1 LNHNV and CDR2 YYDKDF come from the germline V gene (reference sequence). The CDR3 sequence is 19 residues long. V lost 3 bases to trimming and J lost 9 bases, with 27 bases between them. CDR3 residues: CATSSRTAGGSGLGSPLHF. In DNA form, the CDR3 reads TGTGCCACCAGCAGCCGGACCGCGGGGGGATCCGGGTTGGGTTCACCCCTCCACTTT. The full variable domain, rest sourced from reference TRBV15 and TRBJ1-6, is DAMVIQNPRYQVTQFGKPVTLSCSQTLNHNVMYWYQQKSSQAPKLLFHYYDKDFNNEADTPDNFQSRRPNTSFCFLDIRSPGLGDTAMYLCATSSRTAGGSGLGSPLHFGNGTRLTVT.

The rearrangement uses TRBV12-3 or TRBV12-4 and TRBJ2-1, with 8 positions matching TRBD1. The CDR3 totals 13 residues. V lost 4 bases and J lost 4; bases outside the gene matches: 0. For the CDR3, the DNA is TGTGCCAGCAGTTGGACAGGGTACAATGAGCAGTTCTTC. This codes for CASSWTGYNEQFF.

J is TRBJ2-5 and V is TRBV30; the D gene is possibly TRBD1 (5 bases). CDR1 is GTSNPN, CDR2 SVGIG, per germline (reference sequence). The ends were cut back, 0 bases at V and 2 bases at J, with 7 bases in the middle. The CDR3 has 13 amino acids. This CDR3 is CAWSVNRQETQYF. CDR3 bases: TGTGCCTGGAGTGTAAACAGGCAAGAGACCCAGTACTTC. The full variable domain, in which reference TRBV30 and TRBJ2-5 provide the parts outside the CDR3, is SQTIHQWPATLVQPVGSPLSLECTVEGTSNPNLYWYRQAAGRGLQLLFYSVGIGQISSEVPQNLSASRPQDRQFILSSKKLLLSDSGFYLCAWSVNRQETQYFGPGTRLLVL.

The V call is TRBV4-2, the J call TRBJ2-1; 15 nucleotides align to TRBD2. The germline gives CDR1 LGHNA, CDR2 YNFKEQ. Germline trimming cut 10 bases from V and 4 bases from J; bases unmatched to any gene: 8. This CDR3 is built from 16 residues. The CDR3 here is CATGLAGGHQYNEQFF. Written as DNA, the CDR3 is TGTGCCACGGGACTAGCGGGGGGCCATCAATACAATGAGCAGTTCTTC.

This chain uses TRBV4-3 with TRBJ2-6, with 7 bases matching TRBD1. Trimming cost V 0 bases and J 0 bases; bases outside gene matches: 11. This CDR3 spans 20 amino acids. In germline, CDR1 is LGHNA, CDR2 YSLEER. CDR3 amino acids: CASSQDPTGPWLSGANVLTF. Here the CDR3 DNA reads TGCGCCAGCAGCCAAGACCCGACAGGGCCCTGGCTCTCTGGGGCCAACGTCCTGACTTTC.